The 2 T cell receptor beta chains given below trace back to one sample, sequenced in a study of shared clonotypes between healthy human individuals. Assay: immunoSEQ multiplex PCR; the TCRdb copy retains only in-frame clones and omits some. This table holds about 1.5 million clones, approximately 97% found once. The sample was naive CD4+ T cells sorted from blood. Specified subset: CD45RA+ positively selected. These receptors were taken from a man younger than 40 in good health.

The genes are TRBV5-1 and TRBJ2-3; TRBD2 agrees at 9 bases. This CDR3 is built from 18 residues. V trimming: 2 bases; J trimming: 2 bases; junction bases outside the gene matches: 12. The germline V gene encodes CDR1 SGHRS and CDR2 YFSETQ. The chain's CDR3 is CASSFPPLGGRATDTQYF. CDR3 nucleotides: TGCGCCAGCAGCTTCCCCCCCTTGGGCGGGAGGGCCACAGATACGCAGTATTTT.

This chain links TRBV6-6 with TRBJ1-6, with 9 bases aligning to TRBD1. This CDR3 spans 16 amino acids. V was clipped by 5 bases and J by 4 bases; unmatched bases: 6. The germline gives CDR1 MNHNY, CDR2 SVGAGI (reference sequence). CDR3 bases: TGTGCCAGCAGTCGGGACAGGGTCCCGTATAATTCACCCCTCCACTTT. Translated, it gives CASSRDRVPYNSPLHF.